The 27 T cell receptor beta chains reported below all come from one sample, sequenced in a study of T cells in Graves' hyperthyroidism and ophthalmopathy. RNA transcripts yielded amplified TCR beta CDR3 regions. The HTBI set primed first-round TCR CDR3 RT-PCR. Each CDR3 protein gets one entry after TCRdb re-called the multiplex PCR reads with MiXCR. This table holds about 560,000 distinct CDR3 sequences, 46% found once. Sequencing used peripheral blood or thyroid tissue (not recorded which). Every receptor here comes from a woman aged 18-29 years with Graves' hyperthyroidism.

This clonotype appeared many times. CDR3 region: CSVEEGRGYGYTF. CDR3 DNA: TGCAGCGTTGAAGAGGGCCGAGGGTATGGCTACACCTTC. The J gene is TRBJ1-2, the V gene TRBV29-1; D remains unclear. The CDR3 has 13 residues. V was pared by 0 bases and J by 5 bases, with 10 bases between. Germline V gives CDR1 SQVTM, CDR2 ANQGSEA.

This chain uses TRBV25-1 with TRBJ2-7, with 9 bases matching TRBD1. This CDR3 is built from 15 residues. Trimming removed 7 bases from V and 1 base from J; junction bases left unmatched: 8. CDR1 and CDR2 (germline): MGHDK, SYGVNS. The CDR3 protein is CASTTGQGLSYEQYF. As DNA, the CDR3 is TGTGCCAGCACTACAGGACAGGGGTTATCCTACGAGCAGTACTTC.

V gene TRBV11-2 combines with J gene TRBJ2-6, with D tentatively TRBD1 (5 bases). V was clipped by 3 bases and J by 2 bases, with 8 bases between them. The CDR3 runs to 15 residues. The germline CDR1 and CDR2 sequences are SGHAT and FQNNGV. DNA of the CDR3: TGTGCCAGCAGCTTCAGGGATCCTGGGGCCAACGTCCTGACTTTC. It encodes CASSFRDPGANVLTF. The full variable domain, with the rest looked up from reference TRBV11-2 and TRBJ2-6, is EAGVAQSPRYKIIEKRQSVAFWCNPISGHATLYWYQQILGQGPKLLIQFQNNGVVDDSQLPKDRFSAERLKGVDSTLKIQPAKLEDSAVYLCASSFRDPGANVLTFGAGSRLTVL.

The rearrangement uses TRBV11-2 and TRBJ2-7; 9 bases are a match to TRBD1. CDR1 and CDR2 from the germline V gene are SGHAT and FQNNGV. This CDR3 is 15 amino acids long. Trimming cost V 2 bases and J 1 base; bases outside gene matches: 3. The CDR3 spells CASSLWDRESYEQYF. The CDR3, as DNA: TGTGCCAGCAGCTTATGGGACAGGGAATCCTACGAGCAGTACTTC.

The sample holds a few counts of this clonotype. The gene calls are TRBV20-1 and TRBJ1-2; D is unclear. Trimming took off 3 bases at V and 4 bases at J, with 9 bases between the two ends. CDR3 size: 12 residues. CDR1 and CDR2 (germline): DFQATT, SNEGSKA (reference sequence). This chain's CDR3 is CSASWEIYGYTF. The CDR3 DNA follows: TGCAGTGCTAGTTGGGAGATCTATGGCTACACCTTC.

V and J are TRBV7-3 and TRBJ1-1; D might be TRBD1 (6 bases). Germline assignment: CDR1 SGHTA and CDR2 FQGTGA. The CDR3 length is 15 residues. The germline V and J ends were trimmed by 1 base and 1 base, with 10 bases remaining between them. CDR3 DNA: TGTGCCAGCAGCTTAAACGGGGGGCCGAACACTGAAGCTTTCTTT. Translation gives CASSLNGGPNTEAFF.

The rearrangement joins TRBV6-1 to TRBJ2-7; no definite D call. V dropped 6 bases and J dropped 7 bases, with 13 bases sitting between them. Looked up from germline, CDR1 is MNHNS and CDR2 is SASEGT. CDR3 length: 12 amino acids. CDR3 region: CASSPMGLEQYF. For the CDR3, the DNA is TGTGCCAGCAGCCCAATGGGTTTAGAGCAGTACTTC.

This clonotype is judged medium-sized. J is TRBJ1-2 and V is TRBV7-9; D unclear. The CDR3 is 14 amino acids. Germline V gene lookup returns CDR1 SEHNR and CDR2 FQNEAQ (reference sequence). Trimming cost V 4 bases and J 0 bases, with 9 bases left between them. The CDR3 region has the DNA TGTGCCAGCAGCTCGACACCTACTAACTATGGCTACACCTTC. It is translated as CASSSTPTNYGYTF. The variable domain in full, completed from reference TRBV7-9 and TRBJ1-2, reads DTGVSQNPRHKITKRGQNVTFRCDPISEHNRLYWYRQTLGQGPEFLTYFQNEAQLEKSRLLSDRFSAERPKGSFSTLEIQRTEQGDSAMYLCASSSTPTNYGYTFGSGTRLTVV.

This chain joins TRBV6-1 and TRBJ1-6; no definite D call. This CDR3 is built from 17 residues. CDR1 and CDR2 from the germline V gene are MNHNS and SASEGT. Trimming shortened V by 6 bases and J by 0 bases, and 15 bases separated the two germline ends. CDR3 sequence (DNA): TGTGCCAGCAGCGTACCTGGACCGAGCTCCTATAATTCACCCCTCCACTTT. Amino acids: CASSVPGPSSYNSPLHF.

CDR3 sequence: CASSLDYRFAHTEAFF. The CDR3 bases are TGTGCCAGCAGCTTAGATTATAGGTTTGCACACACTGAAGCTTTCTTT. The V and J genes are TRBV7-2 and TRBJ1-1; no reliable D call. CDR1 and CDR2 from the germline V gene are SGHTA and FQGNSA. Trimming took off 1 base at V and 3 bases at J, with 15 bases between the two ends. The CDR3 contains 16 residues.

This clonotype was observed at least ten times. The chain joins TRBV20-1 to TRBJ2-7, with 7 bases lining up with TRBD2. The germline V gene encodes CDR1 DFQATT and CDR2 SNEGSKA (reference sequence). This CDR3 is built from 11 residues. V was clipped by 3 bases and J by 5 bases; unmatched bases: 1. CDR3 in amino acids: CSASREDEQYF. CDR3 in DNA: TGCAGTGCTAGCCGGGAGGACGAGCAGTACTTC.

CDR3 residues: CASSLEAADSGNTIYF. CDR3 coding DNA: TGTGCCAGCAGCTTAGAGGCGGCAGACTCTGGAAACACCATATATTTT. The rearrangement joins TRBV7-8 to TRBJ1-3; no reliable D call. This CDR3 has 16 amino acids. V lost 1 base, J lost 0 bases, and 10 bases lay in between. Germline V lookup: CDR1 SGHVS, CDR2 FQNEAQ.

The rearrangement links TRBV20-1 to TRBJ1-6; D uncertain. CDR1 is DFQATT and CDR2 is SNEGSKA in the germline V gene (reference sequence). This CDR3 has 14 residues. The ends were cut back, 3 bases at V and 9 bases at J, with 15 bases in the middle. CDR3 loop: CSASPALGSSPLHF. The CDR3 DNA reads TGCAGTGCTAGCCCCGCGTTGGGGAGTTCACCCCTCCACTTT.

The V and J genes are TRBV20-1 and TRBJ2-7; D perhaps matches TRBD1 (5 bases). This CDR3 region has 13 residues. Germline CDR1 DFQATT, CDR2 SNEGSKA (reference sequence). V was clipped by 7 bases and J by 2 bases, with 15 bases between them. The CDR3 loop reads CSVSGAATYEQYF. The CDR3 region has the DNA TGCAGTGTTAGTGGGGCCGCCACCTACGAGCAGTACTTC.

About this clonotype itself: A read error may account for a junction end that differs from germline. V gene TRBV7-8 combines with J gene TRBJ2-2; 7 positions match TRBD2. Per the germline V gene, CDR1 is SGHVS and CDR2 is FQNEAQ. This CDR3 comprises 16 residues. Written as DNA, the CDR3 is TGTGCCGGCAGCTACCCCGGGACTACGAACACCGGGGAGCTGTTTTTT. It is translated as CAGSYPGTTNTGELFF.

V usage is TRBV7-2 and J usage is TRBJ2-5; D is perhaps TRBD1 (5 bases). The CDR3 consists of 14 residues. Trimming removed 5 bases from V and 3 bases from J, with 13 bases in between. Germline CDR1 and CDR2: SGHTA and FQGNSA. CDR3 in amino acids: CASSQDEGEETQYF. CDR3 nucleotides: TGTGCCAGCAGCCAAGACGAAGGGGAAGAGACCCAGTACTTC. The full variable domain, with the rest looked up from reference TRBV7-2 and TRBJ2-5, is GAGVSQSPSNKVTEKGKDVELRCDPISGHTALYWYRQSLGQGLEFLIYFQGNSAPDKSGLPSDRFSAERTGGSVSTLTIQRTQQEDSAVYLCASSQDEGEETQYFGPGTRLLVL.

This clonotype appeared a single time. The chain has TRBV2 and TRBJ1-2, with 7 bases identical to TRBD1. The CDR3 runs to 16 residues. Germline V gene data show CDR1 as SNHLY and CDR2 as FYNNEI. V dropped 3 bases and J dropped 4; count of bases not matched to a gene: 11. The CDR3 sequence: CASSDPTETGIYGYTF. CDR3 sequence (DNA): TGTGCCAGCAGTGACCCCACCGAGACAGGGATCTATGGCTACACCTTC.

V gene TRBV24-1 combines with J gene TRBJ1-5; D gene unclear. The germline V gene encodes CDR1 KGHDR and CDR2 SFDVKD. Trimming took off 8 bases at V and 3 bases at J, with 1 base between the two ends. CDR3 size: 10 residues. This CDR3 is CATTNQPQHF. DNA for the CDR3: TGTGCCACCACCAATCAGCCCCAGCATTTT.

The sample holds a few counts of this clonotype. The chain employs TRBV5-4 and TRBJ2-5; D perhaps matches TRBD2 (5 bases). CDR3 length: 14 residues. The V and J ends lost 4 bases and 5 bases respectively, with 15 bases between them. Looked up from germline, CDR1 is SGHNT and CDR2 is YYREEE (reference sequence). CDR3 amino acids: CASSHPHPGETQYF. The CDR3 DNA is TGTGCCAGCAGCCACCCCCATCCGGGGGAGACCCAGTACTTC.

The genes are TRBV10-3 and TRBJ2-7, with D hard to call. Trimming stripped 3 bases from V and 0 bases from J, with 12 bases between. Germline lookup yields CDR1 ENHRY and CDR2 SYGVKD. This CDR3 region has 15 residues. Here the CDR3 DNA reads TGTGCCATCAGTGACACCCCGGGCGACTCCTACGAGCAGTACTTC. This translates into CAISDTPGDSYEQYF.

A word on this clonotype: A much larger clone lies a single base off, so this may be a read error. For the CDR3, the DNA is TGTGCCAGTACCTTCGGGGAGGGGAGCTATGACTACACCTTC. Residues: CASTFGEGSYDYTF. The V call is TRBV19, the J call TRBJ1-2, with D tentatively TRBD1 (5 bases). There are 14 residues in the CDR3. CDR1 LNHDA and CDR2 SQIVND come from the germline V gene (reference sequence).

The gene calls are TRBV11-2 and TRBJ1-1; maybe TRBD1 (5 bases). Between the trimmed V and J ends, which lost 5 bases and 11 bases, there was a span of 15 bases. The CDR3 spans 12 residues. CDR1 and CDR2 from the germline V gene are SGHAT and FQNNGV. This chain's CDR3 is CASSPGGRGAFF. The CDR3 DNA follows: TGTGCCAGCAGCCCCGGGGGTCGGGGGGCTTTCTTT.

The CDR3 region has the DNA TGTGCCAGCTCACCACCTTATTTAGAAGAGACCCAGTACTTC. Its translation is CASSPPYLEETQYF. This chain joins TRBV18 and TRBJ2-5; no reliable D call. The V gene's germline CDR1 is KGHSH and CDR2 LQKENI. The CDR3 sequence is 14 residues long. V lost 0 bases and J lost 3, with 8 bases in between.

This clonotype was observed at least ten times. The chain joins TRBV7-2 to TRBJ1-5; no reliable D call. This CDR3 is 13 amino acids long. Germline V gene lookup returns CDR1 SGHTA and CDR2 FQGNSA. Trimming stripped 2 bases from V and 9 bases from J, with 11 bases between. CDR3 protein: CASSLLTTMPQHF. In DNA, the CDR3 is TGTGCCAGCAGCTTACTCACAACCATGCCCCAGCATTTT.

This clonotype was counted many times. This chain links TRBV2 with TRBJ2-2; 14 bases are a match to TRBD2. J lost 2 bases, V lost 6 bases, and 8 bases had no gene match. Germline CDR1 is SNHLY and CDR2 is FYNNEI. The CDR3 runs to 18 residues. The CDR3 sequence: CASSDRLAGGPNTGELFF. The DNA for the CDR3 is TGTGCCAGCAGCGACCGACTAGCGGGAGGGCCTAACACCGGGGAGCTGTTTTTT.

The chain carries TRBV29-1 and TRBJ2-2; D remains unclear. Germline V gene sequence: CDR1 SQVTM, CDR2 ANQGSEA. This CDR3 is built from 15 residues. Trimming cost V 3 bases and J 6 bases, with 17 bases left between them. This CDR3 is CSVEVGVVRSGELFF. DNA of the CDR3: TGCAGCGTTGAGGTTGGGGTTGTGAGGTCCGGGGAGCTGTTTTTT.

This clonotype was seen a handful of times. This chain joins TRBV2 and TRBJ1-1; TRBD1 might be the D (6 bases). V was clipped by 5 bases and J by 5 bases, with 15 bases between them. The germline CDR1 and CDR2 sequences are SNHLY and FYNNEI. CDR3 length: 14 residues. The CDR3 nucleotides read TGTGCCAGCAGTCCCACTCCAGGGGCAACTGAAGCTTTCTTT. Residues: CASSPTPGATEAFF.